The sample holds a few counts of the clone carrying this TCR beta chain. Its target is not known. Each CDR3 protein is one row after TCRdb ran MiXCR on the 5' RACE reads. This sample has 700,000 or so distinct CDR3 sequences, with around 8.3% found just once. The sample comes from a study of identical twins. Study-level points and caveats: Researchers caution that invariant MAIT and iNKT cells could partly confound zero-insertion analyses. Models, which agreed with sharing between unrelated individuals, nonetheless underestimated the out-of-frame TCR alpha sharing seen in monozygotic twins. There were fewer insertions in abundant cord blood beta clonotypes, but memory repertoires showed no such pattern.

Germline values: CDR1 DFQATT, CDR2 SNEGSKA (reference sequence). There are 14 residues in the CDR3. V was pared by 3 bases and J by 1 base, with 4 bases of the junction left unmatched. The sample was also linked to a second study, of yellow fever vaccine responses in identical twins.

The V and J genes are TRBV20-1 and TRBJ2-7; 9 bases line up with TRBD1. The clonotype comes from a woman in her late teens or twenties in good health. The sequencing sample was made of PBMCs. The CDR3 DNA sequence: TGCAGTGCTAGCACGGGACAGGGTTCCTACGAGCAGTACTTC. Translated, it gives CSASTGQGSYEQYF.